Below, 21 T cell receptor beta chains from the same sample are listed, as sequenced in a study of molecular identifiers for immune sequencing clone quantification. TCRdb redid the calling of the PCR reads with MiXCR, one entry per CDR3 protein. The sample has around 460,000 distinct CDR3 sequences; over 20% are singletons. Sequences were obtained from naive CD8+ T cells from blood, with Jurkat cell RNA spiked in. Noted subset: FACS-sorted CD8+CD4-CCR7+CD45RA+ naive T cells. Receptor source: a human donor in good health. Some libraries in this study had Jurkat cell RNA spiked in.

This clonotype was recorded many times. V and J are TRBV29-1 and TRBJ1-2; no clear D. Germline values: CDR1 SQVTM, CDR2 ANQGSEA. Trimming shortened V by 2 bases and J by 4 bases, and 11 bases separated the two germline ends. The CDR3 runs 13 residues. The CDR3 sequence is CSVEHFSGYGYTF. In DNA, the CDR3 is TGCAGCGTTGAACACTTCTCAGGCTATGGCTACACCTTC.

The chain joins TRBV7-9 to TRBJ2-5; D is uncertain. Trimming removed 5 bases from V and 8 bases from J, with 9 bases in between. Germline loops: CDR1 SEHNR, CDR2 FQNEAQ (reference sequence). The CDR3 is 11 residues long. CDR3 sequence (DNA): TGTGCCAGCAGCACGGGTATAACCCAGTACTTC. Translation gives CASSTGITQYF.

For this clonotype: A much larger clone lies one base from this, so it may be a read error. The chain recombines TRBV27 with TRBJ1-2; possibly TRBD1 for D (5 bases). The CDR3 is 15 amino acids. V was pared by 3 bases and J by 4 bases, with 15 bases between. The germline CDR1 and CDR2 sequences are MNHEY and SMNVEV (reference sequence). CDR3 nucleotide sequence: TGTGCCAGCAGTTTCGTGACAGATACAAGCTATGGCTACACCTTC. It codes for CASSFVTDTSYGYTF.

Ten or more counts support this clonotype. J is TRBJ2-3 and V is TRBV20-1; 7 positions agree with TRBD2. The CDR3 extends over 14 amino acids. J lost 3 bases, V lost 3 bases, and 6 bases had no gene match. In germline, CDR1 is DFQATT, CDR2 SNEGSKA (reference sequence). The CDR3 nucleotides are TGCAGTGCTAGCCGGGGAGGGAGTACAGATACGCAGTATTTT. Translating it yields CSASRGGSTDTQYF.

This clonotype was recorded many times. V and J are TRBV12-3 or TRBV12-4 and TRBJ2-3; D is unresolved. Trimming removed 1 base from V and 7 bases from J, with 18 bases in between. CDR3 length equals 16 residues. CDR3 protein: CASSLVGWGSSNTQYF. The CDR3 coding sequence is TGTGCCAGCAGTTTAGTAGGGTGGGGATCTTCGAATACGCAGTATTTT.

This clonotype was observed many times. The J gene is TRBJ1-5, the V gene TRBV24-1; TRBD1 might be the D (6 bases). The CDR3 totals 13 residues. With 9 bases removed from V and 7 bases from J, the gap between germline ends came to 15 bases. The germline CDR1 and CDR2 sequences are KGHDR and SFDVKD. Here the CDR3 reads CATATGAGQPQHF. The CDR3 coding sequence is TGTGCCACCGCGACGGGGGCGGGGCAGCCCCAGCATTTT.

Comments on this clonotype: This may come from a read error, since a much larger clone is one base off. This chain joins TRBV7-2 and TRBJ2-4; TRBD2 aligns across 9 bases. The CDR3 spans 18 residues. The V and J ends lost 1 base and 0 bases, in that order; junction bases with no gene match: 7. Germline lookup yields CDR1 SGHTA and CDR2 FQGNSA. Here the CDR3 reads CASSLGGAGGGAKNIQYF. As DNA, the CDR3 is TGTGCCAGCAGCTTAGGAGGGGCGGGGGGGGGAGCCAAAAACATTCAGTACTTC.

J is TRBJ1-1 and V is TRBV12-3 or TRBV12-4, with unresolved D. The CDR3 sequence is 14 residues long. The germline V and J ends were trimmed by 7 bases and 1 base, with 13 bases remaining between them. CDR3 in amino acids: CASTDPGPNTEAFF. In nucleotides, the CDR3 is TGTGCCAGCACAGACCCGGGCCCGAACACTGAAGCTTTCTTT.

This clonotype was detected many times. This rearrangement joins TRBV12-3 or TRBV12-4 to TRBJ2-3, with TRBD2 as a possible D gene (6 bases). The CDR3 runs 16 residues. The V gene lost 3 bases and the J gene lost 4 bases, with 17 bases spanning the gap. CDR3 sequence: CASSFQAGHTSDTQYF. In DNA form, the CDR3 reads TGTGCCAGCAGTTTTCAAGCGGGTCACACCTCAGATACGCAGTATTTT.

This clonotype was recorded at least ten times. The CDR3 is CASSYRETAADTQYF. DNA for the CDR3: TGTGCCAGCAGTTACCGGGAAACAGCAGCAGATACGCAGTATTTT. J is TRBJ2-3 and V is TRBV28, with a possible D match to TRBD2 (5 bases). CDR1 and CDR2 from the germline V gene are MDHEN and SYDVKM. Trimming removed 4 bases from V and 4 bases from J, with 15 bases in between. The CDR3 consists of 15 residues.

This clonotype was seen ten or more times. The chain recombines TRBV30 with TRBJ1-3; a possible D gene is TRBD1 (5 bases). This CDR3 comprises 16 residues. Trimming shortened V by 0 bases and J by 0 bases, and 12 bases separated the two germline ends. Germline CDR1 reads GTSNPN; CDR2 reads SVGIG (reference sequence). CDR3 in DNA: TGTGCCTGGAGTGTACTCGGGACTCTCTCTGGAAACACCATATATTTT. As protein: CAWSVLGTLSGNTIYF.

The chain recombines TRBV30 with TRBJ2-1; D ambiguous. Trimming pared 4 bases from V and 3 bases from J, leaving 10 bases between. This CDR3 is built from 13 residues. Germline V gene data show CDR1 as GTSNPN and CDR2 as SVGIG (reference sequence). The CDR3: CAWIRRNYNEQFF. CDR3 bases: TGTGCCTGGATTCGGCGGAACTACAATGAGCAGTTCTTC.

This clonotype has at least ten counts. This chain links TRBV7-9 with TRBJ2-5; the D gene is possibly TRBD1 (5 bases). CDR3 length equals 16 residues. Germline CDR1 and CDR2: SEHNR and FQNEAQ (reference sequence). V lost 1 base and J 1 base, leaving 13 bases between the germline ends. In nucleotides, the CDR3 is TGTGCCAGCAGCTTAGTAATAGCAGGGATCCAAGAGACCCAGTACTTC. Translation: CASSLVIAGIQETQYF.

With respect to this clonotype: A junction end diverges from the germline sequence, so it may reflect a read error. The chain has TRBV19 and TRBJ2-1; the D call may be TRBD1 or TRBD2 (5 bases each). Germline V gene data show CDR1 as LNHDA and CDR2 as SQIVND (reference sequence). The CDR3 runs to 15 residues. CDR3 sequence (DNA): TGTGCCAGTACCCCTGGGGACCCCTCCTACGATGAGCAGTTCTTC. It yields the protein CASTPGDPSYDEQFF.

This clonotype was observed a handful of times. V usage is TRBV11-2 and J usage is TRBJ2-7, with D unresolved. The length of the CDR3 is 13 residues. Germline assignment: CDR1 SGHAT and CDR2 FQNNGV. V shed 2 bases and J shed 2 bases, with 7 bases lying between them. The CDR3 DNA reads TGTGCCAGCAGCTTATCTGTAGCCTACGAGCAGTACTTC. It yields the protein CASSLSVAYEQYF.

Many counts were recorded for this clonotype. V gene TRBV27 combines with J gene TRBJ2-7, with a possible D match to TRBD2 (5 bases). The CDR3 consists of 15 residues. CDR1 is MNHEY and CDR2 is SMNVEV in the germline V gene (reference sequence). Trimming removed 5 bases at V and 0 bases at J, with 14 bases between. The CDR3 DNA follows: TGTGCCAGCAGTCTAGAGGGTCCACGCTCCTACGAGCAGTACTTC. Translating gives CASSLEGPRSYEQYF.

About this clonotype itself: A clone one base away is much larger, so this may be a read error. The V and J genes are TRBV7-2 and TRBJ2-3, with D hard to call. Trimming took 5 bases from V and 1 from J, leaving 16 bases between them. The CDR3 is 16 amino acids. Germline CDR1 SGHTA, CDR2 FQGNSA. The CDR3 nucleotides read TGTGCCAGCAGCCCCCGGACCGTGGCTGGCACAGATACGCAGTATTTT. It encodes CASSPRTVAGTDTQYF.

This clonotype has a count of ten or more. The chain links TRBV2 to TRBJ2-7; weak D call: TRBD1 (5 bases). This CDR3 comprises 12 residues. Germline V lookup: CDR1 SNHLY, CDR2 FYNNEI. V was clipped by 4 bases and J by 3 bases, with 7 bases between them. Written as DNA, the CDR3 is TGTGCCAGCAGTGGACAGTACTACGAGCAGTACTTC. It specifies CASSGQYYEQYF.

The chain carries TRBV11-2 and TRBJ2-5, with TRBD2 identical over 13 bases. Trimming cost V 5 bases and J 9 bases; bases outside gene matches: 9. The length of the CDR3 is 15 residues. In germline, CDR1 is SGHAT, CDR2 FQNNGV. CDR3 nucleotide sequence: TGTGCCAGCAGCGGGACTAGCGGGAACCTCCTCCCCCAGTACTTC. The encoded protein is CASSGTSGNLLPQYF.

The V gene is TRBV27, the J gene TRBJ2-7; no definite D call. The CDR3 sequence is 12 residues long. Looked up from germline, CDR1 is MNHEY and CDR2 is SMNVEV (reference sequence). V gave up 8 bases and J gave up 0 bases, with 8 bases separating them. The CDR3 sequence is CASGLISYEQYF. The CDR3 DNA sequence: TGTGCCAGCGGCCTTATCTCCTACGAGCAGTACTTC.

With regard to this clonotype: A much larger clonotype is one base distant, so this may be a read error. This chain links TRBV2 with TRBJ2-1; TRBD1 matches 8 bases. This CDR3 spans 12 amino acids. In germline, CDR1 is SNHLY, CDR2 FYNNEI. CDR3 DNA sequence: TGTGCCAGCAGCGTGACAGGGGTTGAGCGGTTCTTC. Its protein is CASSVTGVERFF.